This T cell receptor beta chain comes out of a study of shared clonotypes between healthy human individuals. Study-wide context: The study used three CD4 naive, three CD4 memory, two CD8 naive and one CD8 memory plate per donor.

CDR3 length: 14 amino acids. Germline CDR1 is SGHTA and CDR2 is FQGNSA. The V gene lost 4 bases and the J gene lost 8 bases, with 15 bases spanning the gap. This clone was recorded once. What it recognizes is unknown. Whole-study results and caveats: The study sampled only blood, and tissue repertoires likely differ.

Assay execution proceeded at the deep level. TCRdb's table, derived via immunoSEQ multiplex PCR, lists solely in-frame clones and lacks some. The table records 2 million to 2.5 million clones, 85% to 95% of them present only once. The sample taken for sequencing was naive CD4+ T cells from PBMCs. The sample's subset: CD45RA+ positively selected. The V and J genes are TRBV7-2 and TRBJ2-1, with a tentative D call TRBD2 (5 bases). The receptor was isolated from a man aged 18 to 35 in good health. Some clones in this sample may be carry-over from other donors' samples. CDR3 DNA sequence: TGTGCCAGCAGCTGGGCGGGTCCGTTCGATGAGCAGTTCTTC. Protein: CASSWAGPFDEQFF.